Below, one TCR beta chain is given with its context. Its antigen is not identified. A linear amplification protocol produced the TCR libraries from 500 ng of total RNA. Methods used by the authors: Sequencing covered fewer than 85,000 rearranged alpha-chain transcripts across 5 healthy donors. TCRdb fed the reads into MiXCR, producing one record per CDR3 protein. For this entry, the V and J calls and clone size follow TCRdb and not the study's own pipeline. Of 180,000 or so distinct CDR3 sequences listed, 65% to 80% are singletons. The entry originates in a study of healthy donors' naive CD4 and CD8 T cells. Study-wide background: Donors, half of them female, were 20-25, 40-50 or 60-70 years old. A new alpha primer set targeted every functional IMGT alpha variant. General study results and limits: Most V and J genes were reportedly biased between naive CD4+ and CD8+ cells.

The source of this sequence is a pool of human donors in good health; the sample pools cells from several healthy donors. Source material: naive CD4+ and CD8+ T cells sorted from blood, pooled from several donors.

The CDR3 DNA follows: TGTGCCAGCAGTTTAGGGGAGTACACAGATACGCAGTATTTT. Translation gives CASSLGEYTDTQYF. The rearrangement uses TRBV27 and TRBJ2-3; D perhaps matches TRBD2 (5 bases). The CDR3 has 14 amino acids. Germline loops: CDR1 MNHEY, CDR2 SMNVEV (reference sequence). Trimming cost V 2 bases and J 2 bases, with 8 bases left between them.